Presented here are 13 T cell receptor beta chains from one specimen sequenced in a study of cytomegalovirus exposure and HLA in healthy donors. It was with 60 Vbeta and 13 Jbeta primers that the PCR ran. The protocol was immunoSEQ multiplex PCR, while the TCRdb copy is restricted to in-frame clones and leaves out a portion. The sample lists about 190,000 clones, around 88% occurring once. The specimen was PBMCs. These receptors were obtained from a woman between 25 and 40 years old in good health and CMV-seronegative.

The chain couples TRBV5-6 to TRBJ2-2, with 7 nucleotides matching TRBD1. CDR1 and CDR2 (germline): SGHDT, YYEEEE. V lost 2 bases and J lost 1; bases outside the gene matches: 11. The CDR3 runs to 18 residues. In nucleotides, the CDR3 is TGTGCCAGCAGCTTACCCCTCCGACAGGGTGGGAACACCGGGGAGCTGTTTTTT. Protein: CASSLPLRQGGNTGELFF.

The rearrangement links TRBV29-1 to TRBJ2-3, with D perhaps TRBD2 (6 bases). The CDR3 is made up of 12 amino acids. Germline V CDR1 and CDR2: SQVTM, ANQGSEA. V lost 7 bases, J lost 5 bases, and 13 bases lay in between. The DNA for the CDR3 is TGCAGCGAAGGACGGGAGAGAGATACGCAGTATTTT. This sequence encodes CSEGRERDTQYF.

J is TRBJ2-7 and V is TRBV11-2, with 10 bases fitting TRBD1. CDR1 and CDR2 (germline): SGHAT, FQNNGV. This CDR3 is 14 amino acids long. The J segment lost 5 bases and the V segment lost 1 base, leaving 2 bases of the junction unmatched. CDR3 nucleotides: TGTGCCAGCAGCTTAGGGGACAGGGGCCACGAGCAGTACTTC. It specifies CASSLGDRGHEQYF.

The V gene is TRBV7-9, the J gene TRBJ1-2; TRBD1 is a possible D gene (5 bases). Germline V gives CDR1 SEHNR, CDR2 FQNEAQ (reference sequence). This CDR3 is built from 14 residues. V lost 1 base to trimming and J lost 7 bases, with 13 bases between them. DNA of the CDR3: TGTGCCAGCAGCTTAGAGGGCAGGAGGGGTGGCTACACCTTC. Its translation is CASSLEGRRGGYTF.

This clone was recorded once. This chain links TRBV27 with TRBJ1-2; possible D gene TRBD1, 6 bases. CDR3 length equals 18 residues. The germline gives CDR1 MNHEY, CDR2 SMNVEV (reference sequence). Trimming stripped 4 bases from V and 8 bases from J, with 29 bases between. CDR3 residues: CASSSRGGAGVGLGGYTF. As DNA, the CDR3 is TGTGCCAGCAGTTCACGCGGGGGGGCAGGGGTTGGACTCGGGGGCTACACCTTC.

This clone was detected once. J is TRBJ2-2 and V is TRBV9; TRBD2 matches at 12 bases. The CDR3 length is 15 residues. CDR1 SGDLS and CDR2 YYNGEE come from the germline V gene. V trimming: 5 bases; J trimming: 6 bases; junction bases outside the gene matches: 5. In nucleotides, the CDR3 is TGTGCCAGCAGTAGGACTAGCGGGGTTCCCGGGGAGCTGTTTTTT. The encoded protein is CASSRTSGVPGELFF.

Remarks on this clone: One junction end does not reproduce the germline sequence, and a read error may be involved. The chain is built from TRBV6-7 and TRBJ2-3; D is undetermined. TRBV6-7 is known as an ORF, though its function is uncertain. This CDR3 has 15 amino acids. The CDR3 region is CASSDSAWSADTQYF. CDR3 DNA: TGTGCCAGCAGTGACTCGGCATGGAGCGCAGATACGCAGTATTTT.

This chain joins TRBV7-9 and TRBJ2-1; weak D call: TRBD1 (6 bases). The V and J ends lost 6 bases and 2 bases respectively, with 14 bases between them. CDR3 length: 15 amino acids. Germline V gives CDR1 SEHNR, CDR2 FQNEAQ (reference sequence). CDR3 coding DNA: TGTGCCAGCAGTACAGGGCTAAGGGCCTACAATGAGCAGTTCTTC. This translates into CASSTGLRAYNEQFF.

V usage is TRBV6-6 and J usage is TRBJ2-3; TRBD2 is a possible D gene (7 bases). Trimming removed 2 bases at V and 3 bases at J, with 15 bases between. The germline V gene has CDR1 MNHNY and CDR2 SVGAGI (reference sequence). This CDR3 region has 16 residues. CDR3 DNA sequence: TGTGCCAGCAGTTACCAAGGGGGGGCCGGGACAGATACGCAGTATTTT. This translates into CASSYQGGAGTDTQYF.

This chain joins TRBV6-5 and TRBJ2-4; TRBD2 matches at 12 bases. V trimming: 5 bases; J trimming: 8 bases; junction bases outside the gene matches: 4. The CDR3 has 14 amino acids. Germline CDR1 reads MNHEY; CDR2 reads SVGAGI. In nucleotides, the CDR3 is TGTGCCAGCAGTGAACTAGCGGGGGGTCACATTCAGTACTTC. It encodes CASSELAGGHIQYF.

The J gene is TRBJ2-5, the V gene TRBV5-1; D is perhaps TRBD1 (5 bases). The CDR3 covers 15 residues. Germline V lookup: CDR1 SGHRS, CDR2 YFSETQ. V shed 2 bases and J shed 3 bases, with 14 bases lying between them. The CDR3 nucleotides are TGCGCCAGCAGCTTTTCTTTCGGCAGGGAAGAGACCCAGTACTTC. The encoded protein is CASSFSFGREETQYF. Complete variable domain (other parts from reference TRBV5-1 and TRBJ2-5): KAGVTQTPRYLIKTRGQQVTLSCSPISGHRSVSWYQQTPGQGLQFLFEYFSETQRNKGNFPGRFSGRQFSNSRSEMNVSTLELGDSALYLCASSFSFGREETQYFGPGTRLLVL.

The V call is TRBV28, the J call TRBJ2-7; D gene unclear. Germline lookup yields CDR1 MDHEN and CDR2 SYDVKM. This CDR3 has 13 amino acids. Deletions cut 10 bases from V and 3 bases from J, with 16 bases between. CDR3: CATIQSTNYEQYF. The CDR3 DNA reads TGTGCCACGATCCAGTCCACTAACTACGAGCAGTACTTC.

The chain combines TRBV7-9 with TRBJ1-1; D uncertain. The CDR3 is 13 residues long. Trimming left V 7 bases short and J 10 bases short, with 19 bases between. Germline V CDR1 and CDR2: SEHNR, FQNEAQ (reference sequence). The CDR3 bases are TGTGCCAGCAACGACGGGGAGGTAGGGAGAGCTTTCTTT. Its translation: CASNDGEVGRAFF.